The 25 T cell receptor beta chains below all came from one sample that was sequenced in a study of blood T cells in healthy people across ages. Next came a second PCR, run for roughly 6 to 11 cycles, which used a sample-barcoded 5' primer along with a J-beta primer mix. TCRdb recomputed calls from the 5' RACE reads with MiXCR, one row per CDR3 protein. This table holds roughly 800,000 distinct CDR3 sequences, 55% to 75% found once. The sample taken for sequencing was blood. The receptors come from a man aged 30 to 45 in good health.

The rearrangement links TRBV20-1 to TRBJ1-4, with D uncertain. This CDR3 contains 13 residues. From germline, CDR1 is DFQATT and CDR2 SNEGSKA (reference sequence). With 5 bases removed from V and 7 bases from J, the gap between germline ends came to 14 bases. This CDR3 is CSALPRVGEKLFF. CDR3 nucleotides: TGCAGTGCTCTCCCCCGGGTGGGTGAAAAACTGTTTTTT.

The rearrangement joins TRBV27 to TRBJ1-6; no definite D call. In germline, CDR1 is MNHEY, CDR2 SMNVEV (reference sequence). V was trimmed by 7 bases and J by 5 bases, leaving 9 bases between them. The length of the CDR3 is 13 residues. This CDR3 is CASMSRDNSPLHF. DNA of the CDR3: TGTGCCAGCATGAGTAGGGATAATTCACCCCTCCACTTT.

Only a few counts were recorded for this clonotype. CDR3 amino acids: CSARGQKNYGYTF. For the CDR3, the DNA is TGCAGTGCTAGAGGACAGAAAAACTATGGCTACACCTTC. The chain uses TRBV20-1 and TRBJ1-2; a possible D gene is TRBD1 (5 bases). Trimming stripped 1 base from V and 2 bases from J, with 8 bases between. CDR1 is DFQATT, CDR2 SNEGSKA, per germline (reference sequence). The CDR3 length is 13 residues.

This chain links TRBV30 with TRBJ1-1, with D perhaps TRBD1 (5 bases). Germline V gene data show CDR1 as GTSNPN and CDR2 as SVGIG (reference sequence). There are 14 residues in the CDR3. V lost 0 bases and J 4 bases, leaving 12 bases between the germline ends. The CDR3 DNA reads TGTGCCTGGAGTGTCTCAGGGTTTCGCACTGAAGCTTTCTTT. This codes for CAWSVSGFRTEAFF.

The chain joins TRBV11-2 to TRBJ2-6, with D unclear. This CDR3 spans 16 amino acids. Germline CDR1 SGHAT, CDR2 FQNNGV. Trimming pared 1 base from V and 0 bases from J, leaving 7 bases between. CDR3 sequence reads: CASSLGWSSGANVLTF. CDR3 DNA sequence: TGTGCCAGCAGCTTAGGGTGGAGCTCTGGGGCCAACGTCCTGACTTTC.

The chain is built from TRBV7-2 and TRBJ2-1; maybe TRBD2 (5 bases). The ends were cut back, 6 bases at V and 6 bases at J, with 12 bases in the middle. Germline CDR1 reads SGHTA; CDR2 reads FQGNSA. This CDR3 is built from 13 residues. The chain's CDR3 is CASRPAGSNEQFF. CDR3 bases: TGTGCCAGCAGGCCTGCTGGGAGCAATGAGCAGTTCTTC.

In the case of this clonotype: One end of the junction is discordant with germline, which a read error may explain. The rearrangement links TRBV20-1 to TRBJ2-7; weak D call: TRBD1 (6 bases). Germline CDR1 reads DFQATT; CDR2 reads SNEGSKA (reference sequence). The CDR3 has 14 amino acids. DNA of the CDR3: TGCAGTGCTAGTTCCAGGGGCAAGTCCTACGGGCAGTACTTC. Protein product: CSASSRGKSYGQYF.

This chain's CDR3 is CASSSGGEAANGYTF. The CDR3 DNA is TGTGCCAGCAGTTCCGGAGGGGAGGCCGCTAATGGCTACACCTTC. V usage is TRBV9 and J usage is TRBJ1-2; possibly TRBD1 for D (5 bases). V gave up 5 bases and J gave up 6 bases, with 20 bases separating them. This CDR3 comprises 15 residues. Germline CDR1 and CDR2: SGDLS and YYNGEE.

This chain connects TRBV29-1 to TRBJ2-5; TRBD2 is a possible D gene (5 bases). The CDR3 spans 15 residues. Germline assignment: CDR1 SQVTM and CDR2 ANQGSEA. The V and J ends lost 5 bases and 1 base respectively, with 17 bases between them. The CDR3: CSVSDLSHTQETQYF. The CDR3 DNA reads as TGCAGCGTTTCGGACTTGAGTCACACCCAAGAGACCCAGTACTTC.

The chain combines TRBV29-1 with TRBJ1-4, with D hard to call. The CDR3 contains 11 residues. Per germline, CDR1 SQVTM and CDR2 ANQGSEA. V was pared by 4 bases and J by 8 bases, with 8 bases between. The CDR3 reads CSVGLGEKLFF. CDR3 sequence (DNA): TGCAGCGTTGGACTGGGGGAAAAACTGTTTTTT.

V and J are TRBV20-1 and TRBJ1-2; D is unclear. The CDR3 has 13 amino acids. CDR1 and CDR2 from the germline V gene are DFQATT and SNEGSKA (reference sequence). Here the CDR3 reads CSPPGSSNYGYTF. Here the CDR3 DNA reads TGCAGCCCTCCCGGGTCTTCGAACTATGGCTACACCTTC.

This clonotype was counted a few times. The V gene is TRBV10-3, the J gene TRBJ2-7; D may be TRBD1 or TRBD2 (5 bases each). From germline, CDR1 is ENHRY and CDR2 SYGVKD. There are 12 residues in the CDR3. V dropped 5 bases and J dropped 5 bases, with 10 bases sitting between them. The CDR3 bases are TGTGCCATCAGTCCCTTGGGGGACGAGCAGTACTTC. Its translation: CAISPLGDEQYF.

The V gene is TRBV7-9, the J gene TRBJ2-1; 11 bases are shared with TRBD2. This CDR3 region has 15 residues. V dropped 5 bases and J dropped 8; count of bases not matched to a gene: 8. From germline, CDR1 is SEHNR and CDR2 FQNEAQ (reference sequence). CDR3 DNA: TGTGCCAGCAGCCCTTTAGCGGGAGGGCCCCATGAGCAGTTCTTC. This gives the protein CASSPLAGGPHEQFF. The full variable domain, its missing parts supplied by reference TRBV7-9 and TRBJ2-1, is DTGVSQNPRHKITKRGQNVTFRCDPISEHNRLYWYRQTLGQGPEFLTYFQNEAQLEKSRLLSDRFSAERPKGSFSTLEIQRTEQGDSAMYLCASSPLAGGPHEQFFGPGTRLTVL.

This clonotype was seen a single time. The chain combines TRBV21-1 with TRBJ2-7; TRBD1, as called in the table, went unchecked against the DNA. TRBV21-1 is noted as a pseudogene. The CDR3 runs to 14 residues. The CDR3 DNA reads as TGTGCCATTACACAGACAGGGGACTCCTACGAGCAGTACTTC. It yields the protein CAITQTGDSYEQYF.

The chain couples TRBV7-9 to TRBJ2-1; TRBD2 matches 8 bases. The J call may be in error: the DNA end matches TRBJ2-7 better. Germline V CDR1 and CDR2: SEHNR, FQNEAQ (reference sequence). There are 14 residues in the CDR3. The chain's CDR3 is CASSLPAGVDEQYF. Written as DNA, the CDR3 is TGTGCCAGCAGCTTGCCAGCGGGAGTCGACGAGCAGTACTTC.

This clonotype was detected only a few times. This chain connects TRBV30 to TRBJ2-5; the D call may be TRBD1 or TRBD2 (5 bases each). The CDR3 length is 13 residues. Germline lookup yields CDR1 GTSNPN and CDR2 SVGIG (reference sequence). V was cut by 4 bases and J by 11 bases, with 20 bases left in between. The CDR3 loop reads CAWTQWAEGEQYF. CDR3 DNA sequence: TGTGCCTGGACCCAATGGGCGGAAGGGGAGCAGTACTTC.

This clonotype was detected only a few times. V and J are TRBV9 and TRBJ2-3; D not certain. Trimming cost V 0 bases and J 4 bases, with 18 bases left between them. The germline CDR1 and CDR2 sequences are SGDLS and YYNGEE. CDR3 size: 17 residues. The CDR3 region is CASSVARRRLGPDTQYF. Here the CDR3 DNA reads TGTGCCAGCAGCGTAGCTCGACGTCGGCTAGGACCAGATACGCAGTATTTT.

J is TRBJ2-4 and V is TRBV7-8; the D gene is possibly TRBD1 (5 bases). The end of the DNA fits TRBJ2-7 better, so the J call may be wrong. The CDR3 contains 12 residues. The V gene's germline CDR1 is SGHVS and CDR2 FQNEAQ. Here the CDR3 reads CASTGRADEQYF. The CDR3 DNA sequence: TGTGCCAGCACTGGCAGGGCGGACGAGCAGTACTTC.

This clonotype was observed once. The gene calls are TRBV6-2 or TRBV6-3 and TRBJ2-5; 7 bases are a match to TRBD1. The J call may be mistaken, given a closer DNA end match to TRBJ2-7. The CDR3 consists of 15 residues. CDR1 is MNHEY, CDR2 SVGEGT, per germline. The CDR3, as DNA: TGTGCCAGCACCTCTCCCGGGACAGTCCTTTACGAGCAGTACTTC. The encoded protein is CASTSPGTVLYEQYF.

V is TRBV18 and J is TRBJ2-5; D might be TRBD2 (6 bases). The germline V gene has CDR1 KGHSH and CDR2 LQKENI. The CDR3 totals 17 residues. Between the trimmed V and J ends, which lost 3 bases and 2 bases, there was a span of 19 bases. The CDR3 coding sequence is TGTGCCAGCTCACCTGGGCCGCCGGGAGTCGGTCAAGAGACCCAGTACTTC. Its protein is CASSPGPPGVGQETQYF.

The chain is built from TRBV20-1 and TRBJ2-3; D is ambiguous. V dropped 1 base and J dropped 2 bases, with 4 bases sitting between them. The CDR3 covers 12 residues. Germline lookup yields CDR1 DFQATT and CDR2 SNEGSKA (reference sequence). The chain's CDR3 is CSARGDTDTQYF. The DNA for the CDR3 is TGCAGTGCTAGAGGAGACACAGATACGCAGTATTTT.

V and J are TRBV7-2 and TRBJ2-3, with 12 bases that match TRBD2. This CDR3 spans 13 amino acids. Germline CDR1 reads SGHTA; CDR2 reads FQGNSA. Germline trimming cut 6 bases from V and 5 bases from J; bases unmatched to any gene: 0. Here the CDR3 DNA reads TGTGCCAGCAGGACTAGCGGGGGAGATACGCAGTATTTT. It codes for CASRTSGGDTQYF.

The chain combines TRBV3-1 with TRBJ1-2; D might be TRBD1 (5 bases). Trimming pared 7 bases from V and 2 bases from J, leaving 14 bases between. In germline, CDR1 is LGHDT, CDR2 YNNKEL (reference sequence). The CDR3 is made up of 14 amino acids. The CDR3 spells CASTPDTLNYGYTF. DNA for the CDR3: TGTGCCAGCACTCCGGACACTTTAAACTATGGCTACACCTTC.

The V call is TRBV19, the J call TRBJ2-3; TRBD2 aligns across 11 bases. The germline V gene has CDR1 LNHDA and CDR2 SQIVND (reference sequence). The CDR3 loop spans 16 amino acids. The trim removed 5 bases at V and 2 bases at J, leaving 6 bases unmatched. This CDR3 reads CASSFASGGHTDTQYF. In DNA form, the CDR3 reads TGTGCCAGTAGTTTTGCTAGCGGGGGGCACACAGATACGCAGTATTTT.

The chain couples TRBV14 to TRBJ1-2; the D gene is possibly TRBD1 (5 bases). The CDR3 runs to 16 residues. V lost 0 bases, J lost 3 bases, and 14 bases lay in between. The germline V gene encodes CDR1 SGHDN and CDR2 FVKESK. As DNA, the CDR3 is TGTGCCAGCAGCCAAGATCGGCGAGGGGCTCACTATGGCTACACCTTC. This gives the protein CASSQDRRGAHYGYTF.